The clone carrying this T cell receptor beta chain was observed a handful of times. The data were taken from a study of blood T cell repertoires in COVID-19. Study at large: From the United States, Italy and Spain came samples of acute and convalescent COVID-19. Nucleic acid was either cDNA or gDNA, and it came from T cells, B-cell-depleted T cells, or PBMCs.

Seattle patient enrollment occurred during active infection, with longitudinal follow-up thereafter. The CDR3 has 12 amino acids. V lost 5 bases to trimming and J lost 4 bases, with 11 bases between them. Germline CDR1 and CDR2: GTSNPN and SVGIG (reference sequence). Method: immunoSEQ multiplex PCR; TCRdb's copy keeps in-frame clones and lacks some. The profile covers about 220,000 clones, with about 81% appearing a single time and 4.5% to 5.5% taken by the ten largest. Sample: peripheral blood. This sequence originates from a woman in her 70s with COVID-19, enrolled during active disease. The chain joins TRBV30 to TRBJ1-1, with a possible D match to TRBD1 (5 bases). CDR3 DNA sequence: TGTGCCTGGGGAACCGGGGGCACTGAAGCTTTCTTT. Encoded protein: CAWGTGGTEAFF.